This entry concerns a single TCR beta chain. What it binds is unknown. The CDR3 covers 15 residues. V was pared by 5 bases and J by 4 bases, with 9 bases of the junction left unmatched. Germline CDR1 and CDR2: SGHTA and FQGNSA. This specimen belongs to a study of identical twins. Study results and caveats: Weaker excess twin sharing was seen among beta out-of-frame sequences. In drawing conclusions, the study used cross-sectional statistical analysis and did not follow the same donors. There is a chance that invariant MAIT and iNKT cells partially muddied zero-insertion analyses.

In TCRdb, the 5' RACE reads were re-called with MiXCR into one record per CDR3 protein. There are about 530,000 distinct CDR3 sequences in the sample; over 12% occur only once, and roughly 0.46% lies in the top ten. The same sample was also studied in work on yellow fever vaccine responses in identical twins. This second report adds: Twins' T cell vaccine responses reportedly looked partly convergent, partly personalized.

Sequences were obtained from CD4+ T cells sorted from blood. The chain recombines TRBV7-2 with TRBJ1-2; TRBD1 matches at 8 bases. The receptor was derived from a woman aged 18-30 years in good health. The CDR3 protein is CASSPPGTGRYGYTF. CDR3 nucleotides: TGTGCCAGCAGCCCCCCCGGGACAGGACGCTATGGCTACACCTTC. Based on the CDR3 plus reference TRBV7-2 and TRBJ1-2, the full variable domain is GAGVSQSPSNKVTEKGKDVELRCDPISGHTALYWYRQSLGQGLEFLIYFQGNSAPDKSGLPSDRFSAERTGGSVSTLTIQRTQQEDSAVYLCASSPPGTGRYGYTFGSGTRLTVV.